These 17 T cell receptor beta chains came from one sample sequenced in a study of blood T cell repertoires in COVID-19. Assay used: immunoSEQ multiplex PCR; TCRdb lists only in-frame clones, some missing. The data contain about 230,000 clones, about 83% of them singletons. The sample consisted of peripheral blood. These receptors were obtained from a man older than 75 with acute or convalescent COVID-19.

The chain employs TRBV5-1 and TRBJ1-1; TRBD1 might be the D (5 bases). V lost 6 bases, J lost 0 bases, and 9 bases lay in between. From germline, CDR1 is SGHRS and CDR2 YFSETQ. The CDR3 has 13 residues. The chain's CDR3 is CASTREMNTEAFF. DNA for the CDR3: TGCGCCAGCACCAGGGAAATGAACACTGAAGCTTTCTTT.

The V gene is TRBV19, the J gene TRBJ2-2, with D tentatively TRBD2 (6 bases). There are 15 residues in the CDR3. V lost 6 bases and J lost 2, with 13 bases in between. Per the germline V gene, CDR1 is LNHDA and CDR2 is SQIVND (reference sequence). In DNA form, the CDR3 reads TGTGCCAGTAGGCGTCCAGGGACTAACACCGGGGAGCTGTTTTTT. Translation gives CASRRPGTNTGELFF.

V and J are TRBV24-1 and TRBJ1-2; D call uncertain. Trimming shortened V by 6 bases and J by 5 bases, and 12 bases separated the two germline ends. From germline, CDR1 is KGHDR and CDR2 SFDVKD. The CDR3 runs to 13 residues. The CDR3 DNA sequence: TGTGCCACCAGTAGTCAGGATCAATATGGCTACACCTTC. Encoded protein: CATSSQDQYGYTF.

The V gene is TRBV11-2, the J gene TRBJ1-6; 7 bases are shared with TRBD1. The CDR3 is 15 amino acids. Trimming removed 7 bases from V and 7 bases from J; junction bases left unmatched: 10. Per the germline V gene, CDR1 is SGHAT and CDR2 is FQNNGV. The chain's CDR3 is CASTIKTGTNSPLHF. The CDR3 DNA reads TGTGCCAGCACCATTAAGACAGGGACCAATTCACCCCTCCACTTT. Looking up the rest from reference TRBV11-2 and TRBJ1-6 gives the full variable domain: EAGVAQSPRYKIIEKRQSVAFWCNPISGHATLYWYQQILGQGPKLLIQFQNNGVVDDSQLPKDRFSAERLKGVDSTLKIQPAKLEDSAVYLCASTIKTGTNSPLHFGNGTRLTVT.

J is TRBJ2-6 and V is TRBV5-1; no clear D gene. Germline CDR1 SGHRS, CDR2 YFSETQ. V lost 0 bases to trimming and J lost 0 bases, with 7 bases between them. CDR3 length: 16 amino acids. The CDR3 here is CASSLAQHSGANVLTF. The CDR3 bases are TGCGCCAGCAGCTTGGCACAACACTCTGGGGCCAACGTCCTGACTTTC.

The rearrangement links TRBV5-4 to TRBJ2-7; 13 nucleotides align to TRBD2. The CDR3 sequence is 16 residues long. Germline V gives CDR1 SGHNT, CDR2 YYREEE (reference sequence). V lost 2 bases, J lost 6 bases, and 8 bases stayed unmatched. DNA for the CDR3: TGTGCCAGCAGCTTAGGACTAGCGGGAGTCCGAGGCGAGCAGTACTTC. Its translation: CASSLGLAGVRGEQYF. The variable domain in full, with the rest retrieved from reference TRBV5-4 and TRBJ2-7, is ETGVTQSPTHLIKTRGQQVTLRCSSQSGHNTVSWYQQALGQGPQFIFQYYREEENGRGNFPPRFSGLQFPNYSSELNVNALELDDSALYLCASSLGLAGVRGEQYFGPGTRLTVT.

This clone was found many times. V and J are TRBV7-9 and TRBJ2-5, with D unresolved. Germline CDR1 reads SEHNR; CDR2 reads FQNEAQ (reference sequence). The germline V and J ends were trimmed by 5 bases and 5 bases, with 3 bases remaining between them. The CDR3 has 10 residues. CDR3 loop: CASSQETQYF. As DNA, the CDR3 is TGTGCCAGCAGCCAGGAGACCCAGTACTTC.

The rearrangement links TRBV7-9 to TRBJ1-6, with D perhaps matching TRBD1 (6 bases). The length of the CDR3 is 15 residues. Between the trimmed V and J ends, which lost 8 bases and 2 bases, there was a span of 13 bases. Germline CDR1 is SEHNR and CDR2 is FQNEAQ (reference sequence). Here the CDR3 reads CASPLRTAYNSPLHF. The CDR3 DNA reads as TGTGCCAGCCCGCTTAGGACAGCCTATAATTCACCCCTCCACTTT.

The chain links TRBV28 to TRBJ2-7, with D unresolved. Trimming took off 0 bases at V and 0 bases at J, with 9 bases between the two ends. CDR3 length: 15 amino acids. The germline V gene has CDR1 MDHEN and CDR2 SYDVKM. CDR3 in DNA: TGTGCCAGCAGTTTATGGGGCTTCAGCTCCTACGAGCAGTACTTC. Residues: CASSLWGFSSYEQYF.

The rearrangement joins TRBV27 to TRBJ2-7; 12 bases are shared with TRBD1. V dropped 3 bases and J dropped 2; count of bases not matched to a gene: 2. Germline-derived CDR1 and CDR2 are MNHEY and SMNVEV (reference sequence). CDR3 length equals 15 residues. The CDR3 DNA follows: TGTGCCAGCAGTTTCCGGGACAGGGGGCCCTACGAGCAGTACTTC. Translated, it gives CASSFRDRGPYEQYF.

The V and J genes are TRBV6-6 and TRBJ2-7, with 7 bases that match TRBD2. This CDR3 has 14 amino acids. Germline trimming cut 0 bases from V and 7 bases from J; bases unmatched to any gene: 6. Per germline, CDR1 MNHNY and CDR2 SVGAGI (reference sequence). CDR3 nucleotide sequence: TGTGCCAGCAGTTACTCGAGCGGGATTGGGGAGCAGTACTTC. This codes for CASSYSSGIGEQYF.

The chain is built from TRBV5-1 and TRBJ2-3, with D perhaps matching TRBD2 (5 bases). The germline CDR1 and CDR2 sequences are SGHRS and YFSETQ. Trimming removed 4 bases at V and 4 bases at J, with 19 bases between. The length of the CDR3 is 16 residues. This chain's CDR3 is CASSVGVQEGADTQYF. CDR3 nucleotide sequence: TGCGCCAGCAGCGTTGGCGTCCAAGAGGGAGCAGATACGCAGTATTTT.

V and J are TRBV10-3 and TRBJ2-1, with a weak D call TRBD2 (6 bases). The CDR3 is made up of 14 amino acids. CDR1 ENHRY and CDR2 SYGVKD come from the germline V gene. The V gene lost 8 bases and the J gene lost 1 base, with 12 bases spanning the gap. The CDR3 sequence: CAILGGESYNEQFF. CDR3 bases: TGTGCCATCCTCGGAGGGGAATCCTACAATGAGCAGTTCTTC.

The V and J genes are TRBV27 and TRBJ2-7, with 8 bases aligning to TRBD1. CDR3 length: 13 residues. V dropped 7 bases and J dropped 4; count of bases not matched to a gene: 6. Germline V gives CDR1 MNHEY, CDR2 SMNVEV (reference sequence). As DNA, the CDR3 is TGTGCCAGCACAGGCAGGGGGCAGTACGAGCAGTACTTC. Translation: CASTGRGQYEQYF.

The chain recombines TRBV24-1 with TRBJ2-3; possibly TRBD1 for D (6 bases). Germline lookup yields CDR1 KGHDR and CDR2 SFDVKD. The CDR3 loop spans 15 amino acids. V was pared by 4 bases and J by 1 base, with 11 bases between. CDR3 sequence: CATSDTGFRTDTQYF. For the CDR3, the DNA is TGTGCCACCAGTGACACAGGGTTTCGCACAGATACGCAGTATTTT.

The V and J genes are TRBV7-2 and TRBJ2-3; no firm D call. The germline V and J ends were trimmed by 1 base and 6 bases, with 11 bases remaining between them. Germline V gives CDR1 SGHTA, CDR2 FQGNSA. This CDR3 is built from 14 residues. The CDR3 DNA reads TGTGCCAGCAGCTTAGAGCTAGGAAGGGATACGCAGTATTTT. Its protein is CASSLELGRDTQYF.

Comments on this clone: The junction departs from germline at one end; a sequencing error may be responsible. The chain couples TRBV7-7 to TRBJ2-3; 8 nucleotides align to TRBD2. Germline CDR1 reads SSHAT; CDR2 reads FNYEAQ (reference sequence). CDR3 length: 17 amino acids. The CDR3 DNA is TGTGCTAGCAGCTTATCCGCGGGGGGCCGGGGCACAGATACGCAGTATTTT. Translated: CASSLSAGGRGTDTQYF.